This TCR beta chain was identified in a study of beta chain features in type 1 diabetes. Looking at the study overall: Healthy donors and patients showed comparable age, gender and cell yields.

As regards this clone: Its antigen is not known.

CDR1 is SGHTA, CDR2 FQGNSA, per germline. There are 13 residues in the CDR3. V dropped 5 bases and J dropped 4 bases, with 11 bases sitting between them. General study findings and limits: Equally in patients and controls, shorter templates might have been favored by PCR. The similarity of naive, central memory and Treg TCRB repertoires appeared greater among patients than among healthy donors.

TCRB transcripts that were expressed got sequenced, as all of the isolated RNA had been reverse transcribed. Profiled with immunoSEQ multiplex PCR; TCRdb holds only in-frame clones, not every one. The table has 250,000 to 300,000 clones, about 7.8% seen once; the top ten hold 0.9% to 1.2%. Using CD45RO/CCR7/CD25/CD127/CD95/CD27, CD4+ naive, central memory, regulatory and stem cell-like memory cells were sorted. This clonotype originated in a woman aged 18-35 years in good health. The chain combines TRBV7-2 with TRBJ1-1; maybe TRBD1 (6 bases). Material: central memory CD4+ T cells from blood. CDR3 loop: CASSTMTGTEAFF. DNA for the CDR3: TGTGCCAGCAGCACCATGACAGGCACTGAAGCTTTCTTT. The full variable domain, in which reference TRBV7-2 and TRBJ1-1 provide the parts outside the CDR3, is GAGVSQSPSNKVTEKGKDVELRCDPISGHTALYWYRQSLGQGLEFLIYFQGNSAPDKSGLPSDRFSAERTGGSVSTLTIQRTQQEDSAVYLCASSTMTGTEAFFGQGTRLTVV.